This is a list of T cell receptor beta chains from one sample in a study of T cells in Graves' hyperthyroidism and ophthalmopathy. TCRdb ran MiXCR on the multiplex PCR reads and lists one entry per CDR3 protein. The sample yields 700,000 to 850,000 distinct CDR3 sequences, approximately 36% seen once. The sequenced sample was blood. The receptors derive from a woman aged 40 to 50 with Graves' hyperthyroidism. CDR3s include the opening cysteine and the closing phenylalanine or tryptophan. D genes are given only for firm matches. Not every row has a clone size; where given, it reads once, few, many or a size class.

J gene: TRBJ2-5
clone size: .
D gene: TRBD2
V gene: TRBV10-3
CDR3 DNA: TGTGCCATCAGTGAGTCGACAGGGACTAGCGGGAGAGAGACCCAGTACTTC
CDR3 protein: CAISESTGTSGRETQYF

J gene: TRBJ2-5
clone size: many
D gene: .
V gene: TRBV12-3/TRBV12-4
CDR3 DNA: TGTGCCAGCAGGCCCGGGTGGCAGGCTCAAGAGACCCAGTACTTC
CDR3 protein: CASRPGWQAQETQYF

J gene: TRBJ2-1
clone size: .
D gene: TRBD2
V gene: TRBV20-1
CDR3 DNA: TGCAGTGCTAGTCGGCTAGCGGGAGTACCCTACAATGAGCAGTTCTTC
CDR3 protein: CSASRLAGVPYNEQFF

J gene: TRBJ1-2
clone size: many
D gene: .
V gene: TRBV19
CDR3 DNA: TGTGCCAGCAGCGCGGGTGACTATGGCTACACCTTC
CDR3 protein: CASSAGDYGYTF

J gene: TRBJ2-5
clone size: .
D gene: TRBD2
V gene: TRBV5-8
CDR3 DNA: TGTGCCAGCAGCTTGGTGTTAGCGGGACCCCAAGAGACCCAGTACTTC
CDR3 protein: CASSLVLAGPQETQYF

J gene: TRBJ1-4
clone size: few
D gene: .
V gene: TRBV20-1
CDR3 DNA: TGCAGTGCTAGAGATGTGGGTAATGAAAAACTGTTTTTT
CDR3 protein: CSARDVGNEKLFF

J gene: TRBJ1-1
clone size: many
D gene: TRBD1
V gene: TRBV25-1
CDR3 DNA: TGTGCCAGCAGTGAGACAGGGGGAGTGAACACTGAAGCTTTCTTT
CDR3 protein: CASSETGGVNTEAFF

J gene: TRBJ2-7
clone size: many
D gene: TRBD2
V gene: TRBV20-1
CDR3 DNA: TGCAGTGCTAGCATGCGGGAGGGCCCCTACGAGCAGTACTTC
CDR3 protein: CSASMREGPYEQYF

J gene: TRBJ1-1
clone size: few
D gene: TRBD1
V gene: TRBV25-1
CDR3 DNA: TGTGCCAGCAGCCGTCAGGGGGCGGGAGTCATGAACACTGAAGCTTTCTTT
CDR3 protein: CASSRQGAGVMNTEAFF

J gene: TRBJ1-5
clone size: .
D gene: TRBD1
V gene: TRBV29-1
CDR3 DNA: TGCAGCGTGCGGGACAGGGGTATTCAGCCCCAGCATTTT
CDR3 protein: CSVRDRGIQPQHF